The TCR beta chain described here comes from a study of blood T cells in healthy people across ages (dated by TCRdb to the mid-2010s). Study-level background: In model experiments, template switching captured about one uniquely barcoded TCR beta cDNA molecule for every two T cells. The study measured age-related changes in TCR beta repertoire diversity using deep sequencing normalized with unique cDNA molecular identifiers. Four age groups were formed from the donors: young (average approximately 15 years), middle-aged (approximately 41), aged (approximately 60) and long-lived (about 80). To avoid experimental bias, donors of different ages were distributed randomly across sequencing lanes. For two donors (one aged 18 to 30 and one aged 80 or older), the study analyzed two additional independent replicas of 1 million unique cDNA reads from the same blood draw. General study outcomes and caveats: Observed TCR beta diversity correlated strongly with the percentage of naive T cells measured by flow cytometry. Since profiling was done on bulk unsorted PBMCs, naive and antigen-experienced compartments could not be conclusively compared. Observed TCR beta diversity per million T cells fell roughly linearly with age, and a significant reduction was already apparent by age around 44. Because the CMV infection status of the donors was unknown, age-related changes in expanded clonotypes may potentially have been confounded. Compared with the aged group, more naive CD4+ T cells, fewer expanded clones and increased TCR diversity were shown by the long-lived group, suggesting age selection. Estimates of total diversity based on one million sequenced T cells were considered lower bounds and underestimates.

For CDR1 and CDR2, the germline V gene lists MNHEY and SVGEGT. Deletion took 4 bases off V and 5 bases off J, with a span of 14 bases between the germline ends. Including the terminal cysteine and phenylalanine, the CDR3 comprises 14 residues. The DNA shown is the 42-base CDR3, in frame from base 1. The donors were a few dozen Caucasian individuals from Russia, aged about 6 to 95 years, who were systemically healthy. Each donor gave around 9.5 milliliters of peripheral blood, collected into EDTA-treated Vacutainer tubes. PBMCs were isolated by Ficoll-Paque density-gradient centrifugation, with at least 7 million obtained per sample. Trizol reagent was used to extract total RNA from the PBMCs, yielding at least 5.5 micrograms per sample. Naive CD45RAhigh/CD27high T cell percentages were measured by flow cytometry on a PBMC aliquot from every donor. Library construction relied on 5' RACE. The run used an Illumina HiSeq 2500. A second PCR of roughly 7 to 11 cycles was performed with a sample-barcoded 5' primer and a J-beta primer mix. A unique molecular identifier was introduced onto each TCR beta cDNA molecule by a template-switch 5' adaptor carrying 12 random nucleotides. Each sample yielded at least 2.5 million CDR3-containing paired-end reads. First-strand cDNA was synthesized from all RNA with the Mint cDNA synthesis kit, primed by a TRBC-specific oligonucleotide. All cDNA was treated with uracil-DNA glycosylase and then went through a first 18-cycle PCR with the universal primers M1SS and BC2_uni_R. The study's processing was this. For normalization, 1 million high-quality reads were randomly selected from each sample, with every read carrying a distinct molecular identifier. Instead of being binned into consensus sequences, reads that shared molecular identifiers were thrown out. CDR3 identification, clonotype clustering and error correction used MiTCR with a Q25 quality threshold and the strictest error-elimination algorithm. A nonparametric unseen species model with Euler transformation was used to estimate a lower bound on total TCR beta diversity. TCRdb applied fastp at Q25 and MiXCR to the public reads, then kept only in-frame beta chains. Rows with a matching CDR3 protein are joined into one entry that keeps the most common DNA and genes. For this entry, the V and J calls and clone size follow TCRdb and not the study's own pipeline. For this sample there are 1.5 million to 2 million distinct CDR3 sequences; around half appear just once. The ten largest clones represent approximately 2% of the sample.

This clonotype was counted only a few times. Its antigen is unknown. It has no much larger one-base neighbor in the sample; base qualities were not kept. This clonotype originated in a woman aged 40 to 50 in good health. The rearrangement joined TRBV6-2 or TRBV6-3 to TRBJ2-5; the D segment could be TRBD1, given 7 matching bases. Sequenced sample: blood. At the DNA level, the sequence is TGTGCCAGCAGTTCAGGGGGGACGGGTGAGACCCAGTACTTC. Translated, it reads CASSSGGTGETQYF.